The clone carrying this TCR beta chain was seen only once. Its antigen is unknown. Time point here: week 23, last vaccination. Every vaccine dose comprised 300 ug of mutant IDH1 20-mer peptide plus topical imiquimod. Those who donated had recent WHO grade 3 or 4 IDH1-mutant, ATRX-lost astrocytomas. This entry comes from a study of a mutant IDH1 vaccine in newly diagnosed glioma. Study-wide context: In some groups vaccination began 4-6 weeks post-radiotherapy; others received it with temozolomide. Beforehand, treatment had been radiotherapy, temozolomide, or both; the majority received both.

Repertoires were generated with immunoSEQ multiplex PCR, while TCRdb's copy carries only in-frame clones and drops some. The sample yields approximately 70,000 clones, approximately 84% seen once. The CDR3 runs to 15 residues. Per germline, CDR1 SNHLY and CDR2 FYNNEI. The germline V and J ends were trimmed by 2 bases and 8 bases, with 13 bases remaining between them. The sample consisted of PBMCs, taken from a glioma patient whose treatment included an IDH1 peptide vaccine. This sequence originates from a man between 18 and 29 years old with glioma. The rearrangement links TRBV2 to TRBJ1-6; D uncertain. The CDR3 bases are TGTGCCAGCAGTGAATACATGGGCCCGTATTCACCCCTCCACTTT. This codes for CASSEYMGPYSPLHF.